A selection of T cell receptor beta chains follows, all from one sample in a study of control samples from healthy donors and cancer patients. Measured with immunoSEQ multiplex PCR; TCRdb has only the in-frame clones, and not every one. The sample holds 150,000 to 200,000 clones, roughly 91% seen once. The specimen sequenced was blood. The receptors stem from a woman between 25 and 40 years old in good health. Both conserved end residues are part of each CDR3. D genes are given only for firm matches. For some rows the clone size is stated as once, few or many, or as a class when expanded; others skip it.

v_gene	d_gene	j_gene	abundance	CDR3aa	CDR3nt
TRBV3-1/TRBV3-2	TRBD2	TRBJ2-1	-	CASTTSGRVNEQFF	TGTGCCAGCACGACTAGCGGGAGGGTCAATGAGCAGTTCTTC
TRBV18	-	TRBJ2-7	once	CASSPSGTANYEQYF	TGTGCCAGCTCACCTTCCGGGACCGCTAACTACGAGCAGTACTTC
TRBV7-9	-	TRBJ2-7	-	CASSLIGVGEQYF	TGTGCCAGCAGCTTAATAGGGGTGGGCGAGCAGTACTTC
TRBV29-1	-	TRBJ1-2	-	CSVRDYNYGYTF	TGCAGCGTTAGGGACTATAACTATGGCTACACCTTC
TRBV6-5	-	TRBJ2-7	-	CASSLPKGSYEQYF	TGTGCCAGCAGTCTTCCAAAAGGGTCCTACGAGCAGTACTTC
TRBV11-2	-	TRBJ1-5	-	CASSLEGSNQPQHF	TGTGCCAGCAGCTTAGAGGGTAGCAATCAGCCCCAGCATTTT
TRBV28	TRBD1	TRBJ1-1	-	CASSSRTGGNTEAFF	TGTGCCAGCAGCTCTCGGACAGGGGGGAACACTGAAGCTTTCTTT
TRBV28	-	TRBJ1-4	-	CASSFGGGNEKLFF	TGTGCCAGCAGTTTCGGTGGCGGTAATGAAAAACTGTTTTTT
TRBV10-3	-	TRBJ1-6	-	CAISGYNNNSPLHF	TGTGCCATCAGTGGGTATAATAATAATTCACCCCTCCACTTT
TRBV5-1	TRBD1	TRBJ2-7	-	CASSSVTGFYEQYF	TGCGCCAGCAGCTCCGTGACAGGGTTCTACGAGCAGTACTTC
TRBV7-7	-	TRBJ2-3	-	CASSLSNRVTDTQYF	TGTGCCAGCAGCTTATCAAACAGGGTAACAGATACGCAGTATTTT